The T cell receptor beta chain described here comes from a study of Graves' ophthalmopathy and Graves' hyperthyroidism. Scientists amplified the TCR beta CDR3 regions from RNA transcripts. In the first round, RT-PCR was carried out with HTBI primers, and a multiplex PCR formed the second round. TCRdb independently ran MiXCR on the multiplex PCR reads; one entry per CDR3 protein. In the table there are about 550,000 distinct CDR3 sequences, less than 40% of which are singletons. This clonotype has ten or more counts. Patients with other autoimmune diseases, uncontrolled infections, pregnancy or lactation were excluded. Germline V lookup: CDR1 LNHDA, CDR2 SQIVND (reference sequence). The ends lost 3 bases at V and 4 bases at J; junction bases unmatched: 6. CDR3 length equals 14 residues.

This TCR was sampled from an adult man with Graves' hyperthyroidism. The sequenced sample consisted of peripheral blood or thyroid tissue (not recorded which). This chain connects TRBV19 to TRBJ2-7, with 7 bases lining up with TRBD2. CDR3 region: CASSIGRGGYEQYF. In nucleotides, the CDR3 is TGTGCCAGTAGTATTGGAAGGGGAGGGTACGAGCAGTACTTC.